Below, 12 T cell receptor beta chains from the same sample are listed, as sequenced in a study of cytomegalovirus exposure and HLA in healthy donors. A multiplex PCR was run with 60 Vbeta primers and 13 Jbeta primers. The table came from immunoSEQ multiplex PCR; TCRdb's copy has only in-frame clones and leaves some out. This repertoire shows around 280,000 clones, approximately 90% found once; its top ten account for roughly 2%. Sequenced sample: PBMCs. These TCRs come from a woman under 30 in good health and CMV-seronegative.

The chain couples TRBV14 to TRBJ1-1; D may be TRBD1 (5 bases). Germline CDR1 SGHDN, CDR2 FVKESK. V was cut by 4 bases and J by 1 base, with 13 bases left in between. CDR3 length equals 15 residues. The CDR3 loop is CASSPRGRENTEAFF. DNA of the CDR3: TGTGCCAGCAGCCCCCGTGGCAGGGAGAACACTGAAGCTTTCTTT.

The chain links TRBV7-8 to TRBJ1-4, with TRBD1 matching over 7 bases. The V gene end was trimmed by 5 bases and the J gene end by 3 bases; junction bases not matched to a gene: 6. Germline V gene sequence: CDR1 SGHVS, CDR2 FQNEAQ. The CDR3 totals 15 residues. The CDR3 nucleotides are TGTGCCAGCAGCCCCCAGGGGGATCCTAATGAAAAACTGTTTTTT. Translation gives CASSPQGDPNEKLFF.

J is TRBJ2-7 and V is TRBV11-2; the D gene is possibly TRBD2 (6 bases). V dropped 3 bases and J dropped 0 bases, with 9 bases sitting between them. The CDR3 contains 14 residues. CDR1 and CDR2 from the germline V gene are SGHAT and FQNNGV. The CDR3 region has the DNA TGTGCCAGCAGCTTCGGGGGAGACTCCTACGAGCAGTACTTC. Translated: CASSFGGDSYEQYF.

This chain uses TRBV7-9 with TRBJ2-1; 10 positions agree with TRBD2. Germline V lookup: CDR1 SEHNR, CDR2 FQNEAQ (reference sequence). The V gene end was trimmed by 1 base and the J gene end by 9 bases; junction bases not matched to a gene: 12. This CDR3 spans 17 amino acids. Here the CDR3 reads CASSLDGTSEGEGEQFF. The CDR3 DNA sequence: TGTGCCAGCAGCTTAGATGGGACTAGCGAGGGGGAGGGTGAGCAGTTCTTC.

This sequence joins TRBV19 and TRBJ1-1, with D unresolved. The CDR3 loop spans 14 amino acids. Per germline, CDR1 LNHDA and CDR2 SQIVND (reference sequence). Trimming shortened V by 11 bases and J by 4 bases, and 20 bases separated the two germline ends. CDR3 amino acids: CASRSAGEGTEAFF. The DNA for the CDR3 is TGTGCCTCACGAAGCGCGGGCGAGGGCACTGAAGCTTTCTTT. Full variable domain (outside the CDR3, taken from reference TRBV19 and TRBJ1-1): DGGITQSPKYLFRKEGQNVTLSCEQNLNHDAMYWYRQDPGQGLRLIYYSQIVNDFQKGDIAEGYSVSREKKESFPLTVTSAQKNPTAFYLCASRSAGEGTEAFFGQGTRLTVV.

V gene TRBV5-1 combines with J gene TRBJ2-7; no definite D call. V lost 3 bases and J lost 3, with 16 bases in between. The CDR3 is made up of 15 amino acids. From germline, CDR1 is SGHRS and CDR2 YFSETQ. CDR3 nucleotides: TGCGCCAGCAGCTCAACCCAAACTACGTTCTACGAGCAGTACTTC. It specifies CASSSTQTTFYEQYF.

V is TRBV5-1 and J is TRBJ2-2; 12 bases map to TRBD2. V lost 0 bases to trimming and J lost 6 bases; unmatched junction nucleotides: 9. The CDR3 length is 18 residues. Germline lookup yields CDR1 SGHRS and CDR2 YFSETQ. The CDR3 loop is CASSLAPSGGAIAGELFF. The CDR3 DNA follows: TGCGCCAGCAGCTTGGCCCCTAGCGGGGGGGCCATCGCCGGGGAGCTGTTTTTT.

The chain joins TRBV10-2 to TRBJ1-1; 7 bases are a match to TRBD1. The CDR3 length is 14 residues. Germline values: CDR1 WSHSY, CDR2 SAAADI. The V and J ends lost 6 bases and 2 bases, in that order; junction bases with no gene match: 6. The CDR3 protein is CASRVGQANTEAFF. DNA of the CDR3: TGCGCCAGCAGAGTAGGACAGGCCAACACTGAAGCTTTCTTT.

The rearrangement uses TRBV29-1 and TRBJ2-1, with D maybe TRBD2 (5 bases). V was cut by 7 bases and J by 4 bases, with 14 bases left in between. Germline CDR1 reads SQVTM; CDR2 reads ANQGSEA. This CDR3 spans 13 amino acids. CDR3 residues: CSADPGSYNEQFF. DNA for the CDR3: TGCAGCGCTGACCCGGGGTCTTACAATGAGCAGTTCTTC.

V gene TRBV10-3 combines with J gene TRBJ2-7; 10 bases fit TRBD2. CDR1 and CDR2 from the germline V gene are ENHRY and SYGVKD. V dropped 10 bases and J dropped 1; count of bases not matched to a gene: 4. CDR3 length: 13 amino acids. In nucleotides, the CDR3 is TGTGCCAGACAGCGGGGGGGTTCCTACGAGCAGTACTTC. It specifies CARQRGGSYEQYF.

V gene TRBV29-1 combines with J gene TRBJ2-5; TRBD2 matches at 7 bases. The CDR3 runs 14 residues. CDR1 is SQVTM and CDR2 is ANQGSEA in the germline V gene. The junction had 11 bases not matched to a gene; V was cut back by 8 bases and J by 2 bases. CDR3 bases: TGCAGCCTTGTGTCGGGGAGGGGTCAAGAGACCCAGTACTTC. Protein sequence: CSLVSGRGQETQYF.

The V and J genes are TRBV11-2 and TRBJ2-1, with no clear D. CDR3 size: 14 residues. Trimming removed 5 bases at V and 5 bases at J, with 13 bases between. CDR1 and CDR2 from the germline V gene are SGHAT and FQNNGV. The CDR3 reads CASSEETKHNEQFF. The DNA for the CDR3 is TGTGCCAGCAGCGAAGAAACTAAGCACAATGAGCAGTTCTTC. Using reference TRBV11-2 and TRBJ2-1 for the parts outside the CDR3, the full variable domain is EAGVAQSPRYKIIEKRQSVAFWCNPISGHATLYWYQQILGQGPKLLIQFQNNGVVDDSQLPKDRFSAERLKGVDSTLKIQPAKLEDSAVYLCASSEETKHNEQFFGPGTRLTVL.